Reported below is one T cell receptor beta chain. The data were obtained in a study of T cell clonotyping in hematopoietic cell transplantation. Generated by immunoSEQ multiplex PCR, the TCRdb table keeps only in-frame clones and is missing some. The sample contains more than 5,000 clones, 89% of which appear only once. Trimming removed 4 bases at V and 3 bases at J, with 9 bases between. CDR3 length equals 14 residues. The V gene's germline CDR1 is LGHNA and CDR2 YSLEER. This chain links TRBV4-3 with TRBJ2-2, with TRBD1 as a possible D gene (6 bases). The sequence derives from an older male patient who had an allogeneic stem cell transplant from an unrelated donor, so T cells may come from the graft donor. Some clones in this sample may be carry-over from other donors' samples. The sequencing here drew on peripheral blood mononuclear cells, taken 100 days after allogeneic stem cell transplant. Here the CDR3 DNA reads TGCGCCAGCAGCCTTACAGGGTACACCGGGGAGCTGTTTTTT. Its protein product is CASSLTGYTGELFF.